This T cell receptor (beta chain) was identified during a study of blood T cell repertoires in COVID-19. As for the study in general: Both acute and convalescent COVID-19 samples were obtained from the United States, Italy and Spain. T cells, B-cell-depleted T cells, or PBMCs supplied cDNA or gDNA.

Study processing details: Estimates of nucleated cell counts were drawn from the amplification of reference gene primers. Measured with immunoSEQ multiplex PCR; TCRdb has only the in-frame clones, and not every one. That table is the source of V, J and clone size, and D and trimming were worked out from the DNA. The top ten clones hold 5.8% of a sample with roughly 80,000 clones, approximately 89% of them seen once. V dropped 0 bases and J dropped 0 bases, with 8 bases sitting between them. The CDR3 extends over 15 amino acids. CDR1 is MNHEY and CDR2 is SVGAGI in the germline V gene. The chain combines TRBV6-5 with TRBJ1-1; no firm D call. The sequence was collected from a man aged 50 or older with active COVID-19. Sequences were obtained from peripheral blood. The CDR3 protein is CASSYSWQMNTEAFF. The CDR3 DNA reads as TGTGCCAGCAGTTACTCGTGGCAGATGAACACTGAAGCTTTCTTT.